This is a list of T cell receptor beta chains from one sample in a study of blood T cell repertoires in COVID-19. This table comes from immunoSEQ multiplex PCR, and its TCRdb copy is limited to in-frame clones, with some not included. The table shows around 300,000 clones, with about 89% occurring only once. Material: PBMCs or T cells enriched from blood (not recorded which). These receptors came from a middle-aged woman who had recovered from COVID-19. CDR3s include the opening cysteine and the closing phenylalanine or tryptophan. A D gene is named only where the DNA matches it firmly. A clone size is listed for some rows: how often the clone was seen (once, few, many), or a class if it is expanded.

>17|.|TRBV18|TRBD1|TRBJ1-2
CASSPQGQGPRGYGYTF
TGTGCCAGCTCACCACAGGGACAGGGGCCTCGGGGCTATGGCTACACCTTC
>14|.|TRBV24-1|.|TRBJ1-4
CAIIRAGRSEKLFF
TGTGCCATCATCAGGGCCGGTCGGAGTGAAAAACTGTTTTTT
>14|.|TRBV5-6|.|TRBJ1-4
CASSLDRNNEKLFF
TGTGCCAGCAGCTTGGACAGGAATAATGAAAAACTGTTTTTT
>14|.|TRBV6-5|.|TRBJ1-5
CASSRGTNNQPQHF
TGTGCCAGCAGTCGCGGGACCAATAATCAGCCCCAGCATTTT
>13|.|TRBV6-6|.|TRBJ2-7
CASSLTELYEQYF
TGTGCCAGCAGCCTGACAGAACTCTACGAGCAGTACTTC
>14|.|TRBV5-1|.|TRBJ1-1
CASSLTDRSTEAFF
TGCGCCAGCAGCTTGACGGACAGAAGCACTGAAGCTTTCTTT
>12|.|TRBV21-1|.|TRBJ2-7
CASVRRRDEQYF
TGTGCCAGCGTCCGTAGGCGGGACGAGCAGTACTTC
>12|.|TRBV30|TRBD1|TRBJ1-1
CAWTKGTAEAFF
TGTGCCTGGACCAAAGGGACAGCTGAAGCTTTCTTT
>16|.|TRBV5-4|TRBD2|TRBJ2-7
CASSLGTSVSSYEQYF
TGTGCCAGCAGCTTGGGTACTAGCGTCAGCTCCTACGAGCAGTACTTC
>16|once|TRBV3-1/TRBV3-2|TRBD1|TRBJ1-2
CASSPRDRGQDYGYTF
TGTGCCAGCAGCCCCCGGGACAGGGGGCAAGACTATGGCTACACCTTC
>13|.|TRBV30|.|TRBJ1-1
CAWTPGGRGSAFF
TGTGCCTGGACACCTGGCGGGAGGGGTTCAGCTTTCTTT
>15|.|TRBV2|TRBD1|TRBJ1-1
CASSRLGTGGTEAFF
TGTGCCAGCAGTCGTTTGGGGACAGGGGGCACTGAAGCTTTCTTT